These T cell receptor beta chains were read from a single sample in a study of blood T cell repertoires in COVID-19. Clones were read by immunoSEQ multiplex PCR, and TCRdb kept only the in-frame ones, dropping some. The sample has about 120,000 clones, 65% to 80% seen once; the top ten hold 5% to 8%. Specimen: peripheral blood. All receptors come from a man between 65 and 85 years old with acute or convalescent COVID-19. The CDR3 runs from the conserved cysteine through the conserved F or W. Each record gives: V gene, D gene, clone size, J gene, CDR3 protein. The D gene is left open where the match is weak. Part of the rows lack a size; the others show once, few, many or a class for expanded clones.

>TRBV4-1|TRBD1|NA|TRBJ2-3
CASSRAGTGTTDTQYF
>TRBV7-9|TRBD2|NA|TRBJ2-1
CASSFPRLAGSYNEQFF
>TRBV7-2|NA|NA|TRBJ2-6
CASSSPGVAGANVLTF
>TRBV2|NA|NA|TRBJ2-2
CASSATDPNTGELFF
>TRBV11-2|NA|few|TRBJ2-7
CASSLGRALSYEQYF
>TRBV2|TRBD2|NA|TRBJ2-1
CATHGGTSGGSHNEQFF
>TRBV9|TRBD1|NA|TRBJ1-1
CASSVVEGAAFF
>TRBV6-2/TRBV6-3|NA|few|TRBJ1-5
CASSYVTASAQPQHF
>TRBV2|NA|few|TRBJ1-5
CASRADSNQPQHF
>TRBV5-1|NA|NA|TRBJ1-1
CASSLAGGGMNTEAFF
>TRBV6-2/TRBV6-3|TRBD2|NA|TRBJ2-1
CASSQPGLVREDEQFF
>TRBV27|NA|NA|TRBJ2-3
CASSKRQGEGLRTDTQYF
>TRBV6-6|TRBD1|once|TRBJ1-2
CASIQTGAGGYTF
>TRBV5-4|NA|NA|TRBJ2-4
CASSLAGNIQYF
>TRBV5-1|NA|NA|TRBJ2-1
CASSLTFDEQFF
>TRBV10-2|TRBD2|NA|TRBJ2-1
CATGLAGGHEQFF
>TRBV19|NA|NA|TRBJ2-2
CASVQYTGELFF
>TRBV24-1|TRBD1|NA|TRBJ2-5
CATSDWDRETQYF
>TRBV7-6|TRBD1|NA|TRBJ2-5
CASSRTGGMVETQYF
>TRBV12-3/TRBV12-4|NA|NA|TRBJ2-1
CASRFNNEQFF
>TRBV6-2/TRBV6-3|TRBD1|NA|TRBJ2-7
CASSYYRDRTYEQYF
>TRBV28|TRBD2|NA|TRBJ2-7
CASSLITSGSYEQYF
>TRBV5-1|NA|NA|TRBJ2-1
CASSLGSDLNEQFF
>TRBV6-5|NA|NA|TRBJ1-2
CASSYLQTDGSYGYTF
>TRBV7-3|NA|NA|TRBJ2-1
CASSLMEGEQFF
>TRBV28|TRBD2|once|TRBJ2-7
CASSTPAGGTYEQYF
>TRBV9|NA|NA|TRBJ2-3
CASSVEPETQYF
>TRBV6-1|TRBD1|NA|TRBJ1-1
CASSSTGGTEAFF
>TRBV5-1|TRBD2|NA|TRBJ2-1
CASSFRRSGSGFNEQFF
>TRBV13|NA|once|TRBJ2-1
CASSLTGSYNEQFF
>TRBV24-1|NA|NA|TRBJ1-5
CATSVGEGRAQHF
>TRBV4-1|TRBD2|NA|TRBJ2-5
CASSQWGGETQYF
>TRBV6-2/TRBV6-3|NA|NA|TRBJ1-5
CASSYLTGNQPQHF
>TRBV5-1|TRBD1|NA|TRBJ1-6
CASSSDRGNSPLHF
>TRBV5-8|TRBD1|NA|TRBJ2-5
CASSLGGTGGARETQYF
>TRBV9|TRBD2|NA|TRBJ2-2
CASSASGSRTGELFF
>TRBV12-3/TRBV12-4|NA|NA|TRBJ1-2
CASSDDRPTGYTF
>TRBV9|NA|NA|TRBJ1-3
CASSAGSAGNTIYF
>TRBV4-1|TRBD1|NA|TRBJ2-7
CASSHTGGYEQYF
>TRBV7-2|TRBD1|few|TRBJ1-2
CASSLTLAGGNYGYTF
>TRBV5-6|TRBD1|NA|TRBJ1-1
CASSRTGGSTEAFF